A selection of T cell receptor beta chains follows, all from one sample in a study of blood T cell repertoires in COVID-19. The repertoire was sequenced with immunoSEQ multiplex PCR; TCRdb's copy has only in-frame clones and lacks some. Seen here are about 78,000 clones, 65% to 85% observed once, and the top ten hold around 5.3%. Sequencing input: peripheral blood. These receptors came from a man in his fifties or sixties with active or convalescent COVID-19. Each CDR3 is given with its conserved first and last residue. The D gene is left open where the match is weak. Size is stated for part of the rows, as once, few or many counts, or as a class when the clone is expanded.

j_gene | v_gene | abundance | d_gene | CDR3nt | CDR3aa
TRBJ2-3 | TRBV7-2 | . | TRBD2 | TGTGCCAGCAGCCGGGATAGCGGGGGGGCTTCAGATACGCAGTATTTT | CASSRDSGGASDTQYF
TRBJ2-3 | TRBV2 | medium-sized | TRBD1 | TGTGCCAGCTGTAACAGGGGTAGCACAGATACGCAGTATTTT | CASCNRGSTDTQYF
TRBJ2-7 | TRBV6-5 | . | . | TGTGCCAGCAGTACTGGGGGGACCTACGAGCAGTACTTC | CASSTGGTYEQYF
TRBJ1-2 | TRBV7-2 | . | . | TGTGCCAGCAGCTTAGATAAGGGGAACTATGGCTACACCTTC | CASSLDKGNYGYTF
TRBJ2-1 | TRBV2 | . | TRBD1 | TGTGCCAGCAGTGAAGCCCACCTCCAGGGGGACGGCTCCTTTAATGAGCAGTTCTTC | CASSEAHLQGDGSFNEQFF
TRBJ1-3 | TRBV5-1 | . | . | TGCGCCAGCAGCTTTCAGGGCTACTCTGGAAACACCATATATTTT | CASSFQGYSGNTIYF
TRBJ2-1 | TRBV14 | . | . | TGTGCCAGCAGCCAAACGGCGGGGCGCGGCGATGAGCAGTTCTTC | CASSQTAGRGDEQFF
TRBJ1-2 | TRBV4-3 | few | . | TGCGCCAGCAGCCAAGAGGCCAGGGCGTCCTATGGCTACACCTTC | CASSQEARASYGYTF
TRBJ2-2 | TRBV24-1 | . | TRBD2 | TGTGCCACCAGTGATTTGACGGGGGGGCCTGACACCGGGGAGCTGTTTTTT | CATSDLTGGPDTGELFF
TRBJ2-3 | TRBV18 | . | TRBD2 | TGTGCCAGCTCACCGTTCTTAGCGGGGGGCACAGATACGCAGTATTTT | CASSPFLAGGTDTQYF
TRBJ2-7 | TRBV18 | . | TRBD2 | TGTGCCAGCTCACAGGGACTAGCGGGGGCCACCTACGAGCAGTACTTC | CASSQGLAGATYEQYF
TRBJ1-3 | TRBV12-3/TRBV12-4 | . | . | TGTGCCAGCCGGGACTACTCTGGAAACACCATATATTTT | CASRDYSGNTIYF
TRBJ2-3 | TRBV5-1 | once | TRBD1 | TGCGCCAGCAGCTTGGCCCAGACAGGGGGTACAGATACGCAGTATTTT | CASSLAQTGGTDTQYF
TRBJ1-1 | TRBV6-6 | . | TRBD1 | TGTGCCAGCAGCCCCCTCCACGAGGGGGCAAACACTGAAGCTTTCTTT | CASSPLHEGANTEAFF
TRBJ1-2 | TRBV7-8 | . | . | TGTGCCAGCAGCTTGACAGAGAACTATGGCTACACCTTC | CASSLTENYGYTF
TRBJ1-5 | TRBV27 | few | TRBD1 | TGTGCCAGCACCTCCGGACAGGGCGATCAGCCCCAGCATTTT | CASTSGQGDQPQHF
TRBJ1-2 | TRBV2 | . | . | TGTGCCAGCAGTGAAGGTAGACTCAACTATGGCTACACCTTC | CASSEGRLNYGYTF
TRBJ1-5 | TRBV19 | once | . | TGTGCCAGTAGTGACGGACAGCTTAGCAATCAGCCCCAGCATTTT | CASSDGQLSNQPQHF
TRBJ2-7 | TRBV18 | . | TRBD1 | TGTGCCAGCTCACCGCGACAGGGGGGATCCTACGAGCAGTACTTC | CASSPRQGGSYEQYF
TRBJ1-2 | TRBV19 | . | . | TGTGCCAGTAGTATTCAGGGAGGATTGCATGGCTACACCTTC | CASSIQGGLHGYTF
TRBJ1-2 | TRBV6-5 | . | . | TGTGCCAGCAGTTCCCCTTCGGAGGGCTACACCTTC | CASSSPSEGYTF
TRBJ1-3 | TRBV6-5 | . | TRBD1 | TGTGCCAGCATTCTGACAGGGATAAACACCATATATTTT | CASILTGINTIYF
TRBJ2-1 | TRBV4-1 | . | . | TGCGCCAGCAGCCAAGATTCAGAATGGAATGAGCAGTTCTTC | CASSQDSEWNEQFF
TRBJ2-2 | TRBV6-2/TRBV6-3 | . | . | TGTGCCAGCAGTTGGAATTACAGGGAAGGGGAGCTGTTTTTT | CASSWNYREGELFF
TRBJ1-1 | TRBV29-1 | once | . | TGCAGCGTTGCGTCCGATCCAGGCGCTGAAGCTTTCTTT | CSVASDPGAEAFF
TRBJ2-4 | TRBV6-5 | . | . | TGTGCCAGCAGTTACTCGAGCGCAGCAGCCAAAAACATTCAGTACTTC | CASSYSSAAAKNIQYF
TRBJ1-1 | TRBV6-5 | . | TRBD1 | TGTGCCAGCAGCGAGGCCCAACAGGGGGAAGCTTTCTTT | CASSEAQQGEAFF
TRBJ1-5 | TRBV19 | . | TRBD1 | TGTGCCAGTACCCGGGACAGGGGACGAAATAGCAATCAGCCCCAGCATTTT | CASTRDRGRNSNQPQHF
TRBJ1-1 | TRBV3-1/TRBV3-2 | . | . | TGTGCCAGCAGCCAAAGGGGATTGGGGAACACTGAAGCTTTCTTT | CASSQRGLGNTEAFF
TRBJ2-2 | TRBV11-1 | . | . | TGTGCCAGCAGCTTAGCGTACAAAGCGAACACCGGGGAGCTGTTTTTT | CASSLAYKANTGELFF
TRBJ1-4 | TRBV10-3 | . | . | TGTGCCATCAGTGTAGGACAGACCTTTGCAACTAATGAAAAACTGTTTTTT | CAISVGQTFATNEKLFF
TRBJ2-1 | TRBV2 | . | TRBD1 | TGTGCCAGCAGGGCTCAGGGACAGGGTCACAATGAGCAGTTCTTC | CASRAQGQGHNEQFF
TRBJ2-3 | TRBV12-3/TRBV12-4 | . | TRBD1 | TGTGCCAGCGGGACAGGGGGTGTAGGTACGCAGTATTTT | CASGTGGVGTQYF
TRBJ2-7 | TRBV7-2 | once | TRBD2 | TGTGCCAGCAGCCGCGCCGGGAGCGGGGGCTACGAGCAGTACTTC | CASSRAGSGGYEQYF
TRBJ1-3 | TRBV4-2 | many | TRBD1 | TGTGCCAGCAGCCAGGCACCTGGGACAGTCTCTGGAAACACCATATATTTT | CASSQAPGTVSGNTIYF
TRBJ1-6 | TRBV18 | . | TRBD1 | TGTGCCAGCTCACCACCGGGACAGGGAGGAAGTTCACCCCTCCACTTT | CASSPPGQGGSSPLHF
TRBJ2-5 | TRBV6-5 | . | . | TGTGCCAGCAGGGCCGCCGGCGGGGGCCTGTACTTC | CASRAAGGGLYF
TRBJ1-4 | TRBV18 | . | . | TGTGCCAGCTCACTTCTCCCCAAACCGGGACTGCGGGGGGAAAAACTGTTTTTT | CASSLLPKPGLRGEKLFF
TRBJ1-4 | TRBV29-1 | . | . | TGCAGCGTTGAAGAGGGGTCAGGGTCAACTAATGAAAAACTGTTTTTT | CSVEEGSGSTNEKLFF
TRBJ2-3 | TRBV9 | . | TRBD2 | TGTGCCAGCAGCGCAGGACTAGCGGGGGGCGTGGCAGATACGCAGTATTTT | CASSAGLAGGVADTQYF
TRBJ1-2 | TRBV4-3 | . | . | TGCGCCAGCAGCCAAGACTATCCGGAGAACTATGGCTACACCTTC | CASSQDYPENYGYTF
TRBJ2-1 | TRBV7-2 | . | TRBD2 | TGTGCCAGCAGCTTTGGGACGGCGGGGGGGCCCTTCTTC | CASSFGTAGGPFF
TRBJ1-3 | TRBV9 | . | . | TGTGCCAGCAGCGTAGGGGGCGTAACTGGAAACACCATATATTTT | CASSVGGVTGNTIYF
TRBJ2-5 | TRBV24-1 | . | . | TGTGCCACCAGTGACCCTACTAGGTTTTGGGCCCAGTACTTC | CATSDPTRFWAQYF
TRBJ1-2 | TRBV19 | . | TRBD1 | TGTGCCAGTAGGGGACAGGCCAAAGGGGATGGCTACACCTTC | CASRGQAKGDGYTF
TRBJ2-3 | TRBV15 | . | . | TGTGCCACCAGCGGTAGCAATACGCAGTATTTT | CATSGSNTQYF
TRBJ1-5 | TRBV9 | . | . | TGTGCCAGCAGCGTAGACCCAGATAGCAATCAGCCCCAGCATTTT | CASSVDPDSNQPQHF
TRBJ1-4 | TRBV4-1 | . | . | TGCGCCAGCAGCCAAGATCATCAGGGTCGAGTAAAACTGTTTTTT | CASSQDHQGRVKLFF
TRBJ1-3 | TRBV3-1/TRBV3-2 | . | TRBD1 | TGTGCCAGCAGCCCCCACGGCGGCAGGGGGAGAAACACCATATATTTT | CASSPHGGRGRNTIYF
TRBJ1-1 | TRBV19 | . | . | TGTGCCAGTATGCGGCAGCTCAGCACTGAAGCTTTCTTT | CASMRQLSTEAFF
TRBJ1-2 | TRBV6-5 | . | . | TGTGCCAGCAGAAGAGGGAGAAATGGCTACACCTTC | CASRRGRNGYTF
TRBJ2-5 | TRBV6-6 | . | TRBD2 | TGTGCCAGCAGACCAAGCGGGGGTGGGCAGACCCAGTACTTC | CASRPSGGGQTQYF